The clone carrying this T cell receptor (beta chain) was counted a few times. Germline CDR1 reads SGHTA; CDR2 reads FQGNSA. The trim removed 6 bases at V and 1 base at J, leaving 3 bases unmatched. There are 15 residues in the CDR3. PCR was performed using 60 Vbeta and 13 Jbeta primers. TCRdb's table, derived via immunoSEQ multiplex PCR, lists solely in-frame clones and lacks some. The sample holds some 130,000 clones, approximately 80% seen once. This entry comes from a study of cytomegalovirus exposure and HLA in healthy donors. The sequence derives from a female donor in good health and CMV-seronegative. The sample was PBMCs. This rearrangement joins TRBV7-2 to TRBJ2-1; 10 bases line up with TRBD2. The CDR3 bases are TGTGCCAGCAGGGCTAGCGGGAGATCCTACAATGAGCAGTTCTTC. Encoded protein: CASRASGRSYNEQFF.